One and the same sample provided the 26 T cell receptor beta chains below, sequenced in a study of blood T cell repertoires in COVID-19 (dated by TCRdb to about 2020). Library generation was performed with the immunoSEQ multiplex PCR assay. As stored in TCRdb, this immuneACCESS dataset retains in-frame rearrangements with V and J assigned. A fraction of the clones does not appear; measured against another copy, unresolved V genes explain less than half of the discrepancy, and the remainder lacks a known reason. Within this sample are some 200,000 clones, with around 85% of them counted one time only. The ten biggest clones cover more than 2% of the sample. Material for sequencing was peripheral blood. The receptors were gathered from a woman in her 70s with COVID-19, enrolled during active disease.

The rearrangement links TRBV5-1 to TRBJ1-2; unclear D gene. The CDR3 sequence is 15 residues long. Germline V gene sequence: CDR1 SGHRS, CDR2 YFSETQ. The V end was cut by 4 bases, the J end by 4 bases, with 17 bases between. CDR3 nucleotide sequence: TGCGCCAGCAGCCTGTCGGACGGGAGAGTCTATGGCTACACCTTC. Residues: CASSLSDGRVYGYTF.

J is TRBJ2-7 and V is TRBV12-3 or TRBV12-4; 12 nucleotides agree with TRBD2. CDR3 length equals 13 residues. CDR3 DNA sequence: TGTGCAACCAGACTAGCGGGAGCAAGAGAGCAGTACTTC. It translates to CATRLAGAREQYF.

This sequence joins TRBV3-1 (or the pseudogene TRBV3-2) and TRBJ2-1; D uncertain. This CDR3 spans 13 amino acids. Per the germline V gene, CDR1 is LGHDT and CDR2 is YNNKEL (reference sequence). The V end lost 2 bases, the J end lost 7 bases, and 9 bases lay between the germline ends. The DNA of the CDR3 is TGTGCCAGCAGCCAAAGTATACAGAATGAGCAGTTCTTC. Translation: CASSQSIQNEQFF.

The CDR3, as DNA: TGTGCCAGCAGCCAATTTACCAGGGAACAGTACTTC. Translated: CASSQFTREQYF. This rearrangement joins TRBV3-1 (or the pseudogene TRBV3-2) to TRBJ2-7; maybe TRBD1 (5 bases). The ends were cut back, 2 bases at V and 10 bases at J, with 12 bases in the middle. CDR3 size: 12 residues. From germline, CDR1 is LGHDT and CDR2 YNNKEL (reference sequence).

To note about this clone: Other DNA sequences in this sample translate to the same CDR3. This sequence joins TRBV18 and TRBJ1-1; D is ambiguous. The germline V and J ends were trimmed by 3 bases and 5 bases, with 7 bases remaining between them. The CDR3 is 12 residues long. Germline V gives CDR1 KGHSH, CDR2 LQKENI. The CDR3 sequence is CASSPGVTEAFF. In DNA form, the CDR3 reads TGTGCCAGCTCACCCGGAGTAACTGAAGCTTTCTTT.

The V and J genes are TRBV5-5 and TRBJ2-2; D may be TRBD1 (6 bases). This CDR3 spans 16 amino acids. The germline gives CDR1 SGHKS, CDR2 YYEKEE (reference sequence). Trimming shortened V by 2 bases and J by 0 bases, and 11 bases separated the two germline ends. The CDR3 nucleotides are TGTGCCAGCAGCTTTGGACAGCGTTCGAACACCGGGGAGCTGTTTTTT. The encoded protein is CASSFGQRSNTGELFF.

In DNA, the CDR3 is TGTGCCAGCAGCCAAGGAGGAGGGGTGTCCTACGAGCAGTACTTC. This encodes CASSQGGGVSYEQYF. The chain employs TRBV4-2 and TRBJ2-7, with a weak D call TRBD2 (6 bases). The V gene lost 1 base and the J gene lost 1 base, with 11 bases spanning the gap. The germline CDR1 and CDR2 sequences are LGHNA and YNFKEQ. The CDR3 is 15 residues long.

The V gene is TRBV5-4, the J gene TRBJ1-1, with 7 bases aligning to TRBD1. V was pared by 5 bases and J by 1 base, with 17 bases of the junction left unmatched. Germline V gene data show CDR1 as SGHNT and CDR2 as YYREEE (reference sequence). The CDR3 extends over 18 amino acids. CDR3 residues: CASRQYRGFGNTNTEAFF. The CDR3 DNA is TGTGCCAGCAGGCAATACAGGGGTTTCGGGAATACGAACACTGAAGCTTTCTTT.

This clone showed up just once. The CDR3 DNA follows: TGTGCCAGCAGCTTATGGGGAGGAAATCAGCCCCAGCATTTT. Protein: CASSLWGGNQPQHF. The V call is TRBV11-1, the J call TRBJ1-5, with D hard to call. With 2 bases removed from V and 4 bases from J, the gap between germline ends came to 9 bases. This CDR3 contains 14 residues. The germline gives CDR1 SGHAT, CDR2 FQDESV (reference sequence).

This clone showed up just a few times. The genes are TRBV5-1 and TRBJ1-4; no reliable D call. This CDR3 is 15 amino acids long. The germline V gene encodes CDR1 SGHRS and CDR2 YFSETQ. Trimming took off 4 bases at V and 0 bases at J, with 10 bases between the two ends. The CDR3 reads CASSQSSATNEKLFF. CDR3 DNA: TGCGCCAGCAGCCAAAGCTCGGCAACTAATGAAAAACTGTTTTTT. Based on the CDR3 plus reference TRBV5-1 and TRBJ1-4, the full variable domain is KAGVTQTPRYLIKTRGQQVTLSCSPISGHRSVSWYQQTPGQGLQFLFEYFSETQRNKGNFPGRFSGRQFSNSRSEMNVSTLELGDSALYLCASSQSSATNEKLFFGSGTQLSVL.

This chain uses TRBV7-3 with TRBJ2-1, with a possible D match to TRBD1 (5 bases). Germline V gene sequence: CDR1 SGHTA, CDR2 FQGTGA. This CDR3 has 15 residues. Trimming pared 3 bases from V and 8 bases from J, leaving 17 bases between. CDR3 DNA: TGTGCCAGCAGCTTGATCCCAGGGAAGGACGATGAGCAGTTCTTC. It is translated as CASSLIPGKDDEQFF.

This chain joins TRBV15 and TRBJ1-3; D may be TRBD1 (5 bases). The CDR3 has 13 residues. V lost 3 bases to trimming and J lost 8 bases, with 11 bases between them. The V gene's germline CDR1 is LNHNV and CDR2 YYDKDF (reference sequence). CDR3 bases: TGTGCCACCAGCAGGTCCCCGGGGGACACCATATATTTT. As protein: CATSRSPGDTIYF.

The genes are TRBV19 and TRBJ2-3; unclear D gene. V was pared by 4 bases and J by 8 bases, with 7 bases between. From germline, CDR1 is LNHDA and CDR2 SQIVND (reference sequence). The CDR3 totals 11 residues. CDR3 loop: CASSNPSTQYF. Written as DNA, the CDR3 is TGTGCCAGTAGTAATCCGAGTACGCAGTATTTT.

The CDR3 spells CASSLARTDTQYF. The CDR3 DNA sequence: TGTGCCAGCAGCTTAGCCCGTACAGATACGCAGTATTTT. This chain joins TRBV7-9 and TRBJ2-3; D unresolved. The length of the CDR3 is 13 residues. The V and J ends lost 0 bases and 3 bases respectively, with 4 bases between them. Germline-derived CDR1 and CDR2 are SEHNR and FQNEAQ (reference sequence).

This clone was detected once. The CDR3, as DNA: TGTGCCAGCAGTGCTATCAATCAGCCCCAGCATTTT. The encoded protein is CASSAINQPQHF. V and J are TRBV25-1 and TRBJ1-5; D unresolved. The CDR3 covers 12 residues. Germline V gene data show CDR1 as MGHDK and CDR2 as SYGVNS. V lost 4 bases and J lost 3, with 4 bases in between.

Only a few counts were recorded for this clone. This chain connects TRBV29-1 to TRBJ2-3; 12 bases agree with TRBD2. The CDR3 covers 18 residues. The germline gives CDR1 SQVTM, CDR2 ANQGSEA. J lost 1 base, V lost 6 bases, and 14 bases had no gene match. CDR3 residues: CSVDGLAGLTRGTDTQYF. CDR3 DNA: TGCAGCGTCGACGGACTAGCGGGGCTCACTAGGGGCACAGATACGCAGTATTTT.

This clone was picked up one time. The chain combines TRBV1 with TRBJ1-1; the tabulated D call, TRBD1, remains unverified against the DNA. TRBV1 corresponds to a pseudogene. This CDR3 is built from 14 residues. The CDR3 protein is CTSSQGQGATEAFF. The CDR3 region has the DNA TGCACCAGCAGCCAGGGACAGGGGGCTACTGAAGCTTTCTTT.

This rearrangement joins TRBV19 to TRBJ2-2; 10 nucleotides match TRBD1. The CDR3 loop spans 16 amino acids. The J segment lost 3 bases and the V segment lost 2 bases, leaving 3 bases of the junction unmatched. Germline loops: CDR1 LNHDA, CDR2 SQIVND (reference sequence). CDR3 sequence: CASSILGQGYTGELFF. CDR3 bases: TGTGCCAGTAGTATATTGGGACAGGGGTACACCGGGGAGCTGTTTTTT. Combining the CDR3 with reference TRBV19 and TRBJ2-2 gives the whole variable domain DGGITQSPKYLFRKEGQNVTLSCEQNLNHDAMYWYRQDPGQGLRLIYYSQIVNDFQKGDIAEGYSVSREKKESFPLTVTSAQKNPTAFYLCASSILGQGYTGELFFGEGSRLTVL.

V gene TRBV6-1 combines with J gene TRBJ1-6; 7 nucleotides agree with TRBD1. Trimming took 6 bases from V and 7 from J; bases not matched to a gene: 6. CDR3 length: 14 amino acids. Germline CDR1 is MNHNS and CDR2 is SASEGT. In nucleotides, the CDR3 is TGTGCCAGCAGGGGGACAGCAACCAATTCACCCCTCCACTTT. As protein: CASRGTATNSPLHF.

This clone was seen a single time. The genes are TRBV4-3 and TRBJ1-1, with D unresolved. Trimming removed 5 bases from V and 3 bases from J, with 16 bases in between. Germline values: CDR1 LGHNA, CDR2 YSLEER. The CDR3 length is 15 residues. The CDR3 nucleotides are TGCGCCAGCAGCGTGACATACACGACGTACACTGAAGCTTTCTTT. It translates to CASSVTYTTYTEAFF.

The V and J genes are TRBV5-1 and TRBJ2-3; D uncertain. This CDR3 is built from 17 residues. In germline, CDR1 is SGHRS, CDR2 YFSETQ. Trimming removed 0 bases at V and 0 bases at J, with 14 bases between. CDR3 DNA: TGCGCCAGCAGCTTGGTGACCCTGGAGACTAGCACAGATACGCAGTATTTT. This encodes CASSLVTLETSTDTQYF.

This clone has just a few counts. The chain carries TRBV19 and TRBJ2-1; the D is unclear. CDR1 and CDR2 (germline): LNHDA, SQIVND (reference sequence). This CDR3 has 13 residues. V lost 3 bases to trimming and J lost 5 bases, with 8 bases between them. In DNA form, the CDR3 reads TGTGCCAGTAGTATCACTCCTAACAATGAGCAGTTCTTC. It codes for CASSITPNNEQFF.

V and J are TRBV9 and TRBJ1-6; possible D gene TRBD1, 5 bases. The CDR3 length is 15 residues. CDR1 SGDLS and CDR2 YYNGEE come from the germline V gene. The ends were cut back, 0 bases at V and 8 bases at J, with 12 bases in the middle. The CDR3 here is CASSVVPGGDSPLHF. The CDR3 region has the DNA TGTGCCAGCAGCGTAGTTCCCGGGGGTGATTCACCCCTCCACTTT.

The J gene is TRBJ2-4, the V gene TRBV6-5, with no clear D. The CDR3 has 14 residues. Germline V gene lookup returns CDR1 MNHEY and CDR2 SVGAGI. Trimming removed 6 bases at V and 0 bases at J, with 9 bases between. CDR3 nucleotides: TGTGCCAGCAGCCCGGTGCAAGCCAAAAACATTCAGTACTTC. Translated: CASSPVQAKNIQYF.

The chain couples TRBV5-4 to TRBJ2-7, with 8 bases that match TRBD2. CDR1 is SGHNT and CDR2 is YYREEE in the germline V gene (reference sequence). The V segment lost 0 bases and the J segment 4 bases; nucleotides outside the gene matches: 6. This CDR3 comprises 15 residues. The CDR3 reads CASSLEGGGKYEQYF. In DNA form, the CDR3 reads TGTGCCAGCAGCTTGGAAGGCGGGGGGAAGTACGAGCAGTACTTC.

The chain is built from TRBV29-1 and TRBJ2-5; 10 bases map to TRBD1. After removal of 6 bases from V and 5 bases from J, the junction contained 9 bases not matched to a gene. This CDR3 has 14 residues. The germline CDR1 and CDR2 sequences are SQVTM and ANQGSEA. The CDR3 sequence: CSVYGTGDEETQYF. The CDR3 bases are TGCAGCGTATACGGGACAGGGGACGAGGAGACCCAGTACTTC.